Reported below is one T cell receptor (beta chain). The entry originates in a study of T cell responses to AZD1222 COVID-19 vaccine. TCRdb's table, derived via immunoSEQ multiplex PCR, lists solely in-frame clones and lacks some. The data show roughly 140,000 clones, roughly 90% seen once. The CDR3 spans 16 residues. Looked up from germline, CDR1 is SGHRS and CDR2 is YFSETQ. The trim removed 0 bases at V and 6 bases at J, leaving 9 bases unmatched. The chain is built from TRBV5-1 and TRBJ2-1; 7 nucleotides align to TRBD2. The sequencing used peripheral blood, collected 28 days after the second AZD1222 dose. This receptor was taken from an adult who received the AZD1222 COVID-19 vaccine. DNA for the CDR3: TGCGCCAGCAGCTTGGGGGCTAGCGGACCCTTCAATGAGCAGTTCTTC. It yields the protein CASSLGASGPFNEQFF.